A selection of T cell receptor beta chains follows, all from one sample in a study of T cell changes during pregnancy in multiple sclerosis. Generated by immunoSEQ multiplex PCR, the TCRdb table keeps only in-frame clones and is missing some. The repertoire has 50,000 or so clones, more than 90% of them found once; the top ten carry around 0.4%. This sample comprised CD4+ T cells from peripheral blood mononuclear cells, obtained before pregnancy. The receptors originated from a female donor with multiple sclerosis, enrolled in a pregnancy study. Each CDR3 is given with its conserved first and last residue. The D gene is left open where the match is weak. For some rows the clone size is stated as once, few or many, or as a class when expanded; others skip it.

size,D,V,CDR3
.,TRBD1,TRBV2,CASSSIDRGFYNEQFF
.,TRBD1,TRBV6-1,CASRDRAITEAFF
.,TRBD1,TRBV5-1,CASSITGTGGGTEAFF
.,.,TRBV5-4,CASRRAGKNIQYF
.,TRBD1,TRBV28,CASRAPTGRNQPQHF
.,.,TRBV5-1,CASAEANIQYF
.,.,TRBV5-1,CASSLAGQQLGNTIYF
.,.,TRBV28,CASRLPTGNYGYTF
.,.,TRBV7-2,CASSLVPGNSNQPQHF
.,.,TRBV27,CASSAKTSPYEQYF
.,TRBD1,TRBV11-3,CASTGGATDTQYF
.,TRBD1,TRBV27,CASSLWATGTGYEKLFF
.,TRBD2,TRBV5-6,CASTMGLSLFYNEQFF
.,TRBD2,TRBV28,CASDKAGAGQETQYF
once,.,TRBV7-3,CASSGGDPWYTEAFF
.,.,TRBV5-5,CASSLEGAGATEAFF
.,TRBD2,TRBV5-1,CASSVTAGSNYEQYF
.,TRBD1,TRBV10-2,CATYTDREMNTEAFF
.,TRBD2,TRBV10-2,CASSEFRLAGKDEQYF
.,.,TRBV9,CASSVVSGDNEQFF
.,TRBD1,TRBV7-2,CASSSWTGVNTEAFF
.,TRBD1,TRBV27,CASRALTGGDYEQYF
.,TRBD2,TRBV5-4,CASSPGTVPLAVRNEQFF
.,TRBD2,TRBV2,CASSRLAGRTGELFF
.,.,TRBV18,CASSPPPSQRASYNEQFF